The clone carrying this T cell receptor beta chain was counted once. The data belong to a study of blood T cell repertoires in COVID-19. At the level of the study: Donors in the United States, Italy and Spain gave samples during acute or convalescent COVID-19. From T cells, B-cell-depleted T cells, or PBMCs came the material, which was cDNA or gDNA.

V lost 7 bases, J lost 10 bases, and 16 bases lay in between. The CDR3 has 12 residues. The germline V gene has CDR1 MDHEN and CDR2 SYDVKM. Per the original data handling: By means of reference gene primer amplification, nucleated cell counts were estimated. The protocol was immunoSEQ multiplex PCR, while the TCRdb copy is restricted to in-frame clones and leaves out a portion. D and trimming were read from the DNA, whereas the V and J calls and clone size are those reported in that table. The data show 200,000 to 300,000 clones, about 89% seen once. The source of this sequence is a woman in her fifties or sixties with acute or convalescent COVID-19. The sequenced sample was peripheral blood. The chain employs TRBV28 and TRBJ2-5, with D unclear. The CDR3 is CASTQRLGNQYF. The CDR3 nucleotides are TGTGCCAGCACCCAGAGGTTGGGTAACCAGTACTTC. The full variable domain, with the rest looked up from reference TRBV28 and TRBJ2-5, is DVKVTQSSRYLVKRTGEKVFLECVQDMDHENMFWYRQDPGLGLRLIYFSYDVKMKEKGDIPEGYSVSREKKERFSLILESASTNQTSMYLCASTQRLGNQYFGPGTRLLVL.